Listed below are T cell receptor beta chains from one sample, sequenced in a study of T cell responses to AZD1222 COVID-19 vaccine. This table comes from immunoSEQ multiplex PCR, and its TCRdb copy is limited to in-frame clones, with some not included. This table holds some 140,000 clones, 93% found once. Sample: peripheral blood, taken on day 0 of AZD1222 vaccination. The source is an adult in good health. Both conserved end residues are part of each CDR3. A D gene is named only where the DNA matches it firmly. Expanded clones are given a class, and other clones once, few, many or no size at all.

v_gene	d_gene	abundance	j_gene	CDR3aa	CDR3nt
TRBV2	.	.	TRBJ1-6	CASSESGDSPLHF	TGTGCCAGCAGTGAAAGTGGAGATTCACCCCTCCACTTT
TRBV6-1	.	once	TRBJ2-3	CASSEHGTDTQYF	TGTGCCAGCAGTGAACACGGCACAGATACGCAGTATTTT
TRBV11-2	.	.	TRBJ1-1	CASSLGLGGRINTEAFF	TGTGCCAGCAGCTTAGGATTGGGCGGTAGGATAAACACTGAAGCTTTCTTT
TRBV29-1	.	.	TRBJ2-3	CSVGGTDTQYF	TGCAGCGTTGGGGGGACAGATACGCAGTATTTT
TRBV13	TRBD1	.	TRBJ1-1	CASSSDRGNTEAFF	TGTGCCAGCAGCTCGGACAGGGGGAACACTGAAGCTTTCTTT
TRBV6-1	.	few	TRBJ1-4	CASSEEEGLGEKLFF	TGTGCCAGCAGTGAAGAAGAGGGCTTGGGTGAAAAACTGTTTTTT
TRBV28	TRBD1	.	TRBJ1-1	CASSLGTGGASEAFF	TGTGCCAGCAGTCTCGGGACAGGGGGCGCGTCTGAAGCTTTCTTT
TRBV6-5	.	.	TRBJ2-3	CASSYSPDTQYF	TGTGCCAGCAGTTACTCCCCAGATACGCAGTATTTT
TRBV4-2	.	.	TRBJ1-5	CASSQEGLFLNQPQHF	TGTGCCAGCAGCCAAGAGGGTTTGTTCTTAAATCAGCCCCAGCATTTT
TRBV3-1/TRBV3-2	TRBD2	.	TRBJ2-5	CASSQGGGTQYF	TGTGCCAGCAGCCAAGGGGGGGGGACCCAGTACTTC
TRBV19	.	.	TRBJ1-2	CASNPRGNYGYTF	TGTGCCAGTAATCCACGGGGAAACTATGGCTACACCTTC
TRBV11-3	TRBD2	.	TRBJ2-2	CASSLSSGGDTGELFF	TGTGCCAGCAGCTTAAGTAGCGGGGGGGACACCGGGGAGCTGTTTTTT
TRBV5-1	.	once	TRBJ2-2	CASSLGSLRTGELFF	TGCGCCAGCAGCTTGGGCAGCTTGAGAACCGGGGAGCTGTTTTTT
TRBV10-3	.	.	TRBJ1-6	CAISESVIGSPYSPLHF	TGTGCCATCAGTGAGTCGGTGATAGGGAGCCCCTATTCACCCCTCCACTTT
TRBV19	TRBD1	.	TRBJ1-1	CASSSGTGQGTEAFF	TGTGCCAGTAGCTCCGGGACAGGGCAAGGAACTGAAGCTTTCTTT
TRBV7-9	.	.	TRBJ2-1	CASSFGLTHYNEQFF	TGTGCCAGCAGCTTTGGGCTTACCCACTACAATGAGCAGTTCTTC
TRBV3-1/TRBV3-2	.	.	TRBJ1-2	CASSQGLQGHGYTF	TGTGCCAGCAGCCAAGGACTACAGGGCCATGGCTACACCTTC
TRBV6-1	.	.	TRBJ1-3	CASGEHGYGNTIYF	TGTGCCAGCGGTGAGCACGGGTATGGAAACACCATATATTTT
TRBV5-1	.	once	TRBJ1-4	CASSSTVAATNEKLFF	TGCGCCAGCAGCTCGACAGTAGCTGCAACTAATGAAAAACTGTTTTTT
TRBV5-1	.	.	TRBJ1-2	CASSLSGAAGYTF	TGCGCCAGCAGCTTGAGTGGGGCGGCCGGCTACACCTTC
TRBV24-1	.	once	TRBJ1-1	CATSDDNLNTEAFF	TGTGCCACCAGTGATGACAACCTGAACACTGAAGCTTTCTTT
TRBV11-3	TRBD2	.	TRBJ2-3	CASSETSGTDTQYF	TGTGCCAGCAGCGAAACTAGCGGGACAGATACGCAGTATTTT
TRBV19	.	.	TRBJ1-2	CASSPSASGYTF	TGTGCCAGTAGTCCTTCGGCCTCGGGCTACACCTTC
TRBV6-2/TRBV6-3	.	.	TRBJ2-3	CASSTFGVDTQYF	TGTGCCAGCAGCACTTTCGGGGTAGATACGCAGTATTTT
TRBV5-1	TRBD1	.	TRBJ1-4	CASSLSPQQGANEKLFF	TGCGCCAGCAGCTTGTCCCCTCAACAGGGGGCTAATGAAAAACTGTTTTTT
TRBV6-2/TRBV6-3	.	.	TRBJ1-2	CASSLSPDSSYGYTF	TGTGCCAGCAGTTTATCTCCGGACAGTTCCTATGGCTACACCTTC
TRBV5-1	TRBD2	.	TRBJ2-1	CASSLVRTSGGNEQFF	TGCGCCAGCAGCTTGGTCAGGACTAGCGGGGGTAATGAGCAGTTCTTC
TRBV29-1	.	.	TRBJ1-2	CSVEGGGWGYTF	TGCAGCGTTGAAGGCGGGGGCTGGGGCTACACCTTC
TRBV4-1	.	.	TRBJ1-6	CASGELWNSYNSPLHF	TGCGCCAGCGGGGAATTGTGGAATTCCTATAATTCACCCCTCCACTTT
TRBV7-3	TRBD2	few	TRBJ2-1	CASSLGLEAEQFF	TGTGCCAGCAGCTTGGGACTAGAGGCGGAGCAGTTCTTC
TRBV6-1	.	.	TRBJ1-1	CASTRTVNTEAFF	TGTGCCAGCACCAGGACGGTGAACACTGAAGCTTTCTTT
TRBV7-2	TRBD1	.	TRBJ1-2	CASSLGQGYGYTF	TGTGCCAGCAGCTTAGGACAGGGCTATGGCTACACCTTC
TRBV4-1	.	.	TRBJ1-5	CASSHESGNQPQHF	TGCGCCAGCAGCCACGAGAGTGGCAATCAGCCCCAGCATTTT
TRBV2	.	few	TRBJ1-1	CASIGAGNTEAFF	TGTGCCAGCATTGGGGCGGGGAACACTGAAGCTTTCTTT
TRBV27	TRBD1	.	TRBJ2-1	CASSPGTGPLHEQFF	TGTGCCAGCAGTCCGGGGACAGGTCCCCTCCATGAGCAGTTCTTC
TRBV10-3	.	.	TRBJ2-5	CAISEGETQYF	TGTGCCATCAGTGAGGGTGAGACCCAGTACTTC
TRBV6-1	.	.	TRBJ2-1	CASSELGSYNEQFF	TGTGCCAGCAGTGAATTGGGCTCCTACAATGAGCAGTTCTTC
TRBV7-8	TRBD1	.	TRBJ1-5	CASSSEGQMSNQPQHF	TGTGCCAGCAGCTCTGAGGGACAGATGAGCAATCAGCCCCAGCATTTT
TRBV5-1	TRBD1	.	TRBJ1-6	CASSLRDRGLSPLHF	TGCGCCAGCAGTTTGAGGGACAGGGGGCTTTCACCCCTCCACTTT
TRBV9	.	once	TRBJ1-2	CASSGVRSYGYTF	TGTGCCAGCAGCGGAGTCAGATCCTATGGCTACACCTTC
TRBV9	.	once	TRBJ2-2	CASSAQYTGELFF	TGTGCCAGCAGCGCTCAGTACACCGGGGAGCTGTTTTTT
TRBV27	.	.	TRBJ1-1	CASSLGGADTEAFF	TGTGCCAGCAGTTTAGGGGGGGCAGATACTGAAGCTTTCTTT
TRBV14	.	.	TRBJ2-7	CASSQDRYMRGQYF	TGTGCCAGCAGCCAAGATCGGTACATGAGGGGGCAGTACTTC
TRBV6-2/TRBV6-3	.	once	TRBJ1-6	CASSYMAGESPLHF	TGTGCCAGCAGTTACATGGCAGGGGAGTCACCCCTCCACTTT
TRBV13	.	.	TRBJ2-1	CASSLGLINEQFF	TGTGCCAGCAGCTTAGGGCTGATCAATGAGCAGTTCTTC
TRBV3-1/TRBV3-2	TRBD1	.	TRBJ1-2	CASSLTGTGDGYTF	TGTGCCAGCAGTCTTACCGGGACAGGGGATGGCTACACCTTC